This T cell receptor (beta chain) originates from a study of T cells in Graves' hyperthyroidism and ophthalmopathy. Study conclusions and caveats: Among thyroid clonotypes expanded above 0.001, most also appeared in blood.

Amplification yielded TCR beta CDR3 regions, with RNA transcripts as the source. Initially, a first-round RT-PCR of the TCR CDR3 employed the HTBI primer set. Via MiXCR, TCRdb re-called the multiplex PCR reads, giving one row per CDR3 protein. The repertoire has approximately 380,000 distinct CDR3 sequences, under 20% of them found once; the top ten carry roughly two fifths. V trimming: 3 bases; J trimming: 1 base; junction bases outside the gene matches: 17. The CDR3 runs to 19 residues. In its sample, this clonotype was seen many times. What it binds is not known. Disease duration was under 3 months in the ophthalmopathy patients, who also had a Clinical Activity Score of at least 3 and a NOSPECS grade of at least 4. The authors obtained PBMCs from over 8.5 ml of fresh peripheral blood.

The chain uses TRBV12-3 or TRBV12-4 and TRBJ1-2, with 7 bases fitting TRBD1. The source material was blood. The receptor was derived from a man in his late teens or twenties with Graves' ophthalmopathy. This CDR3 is CASSLIWRQGGKINYGYTF. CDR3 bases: TGTGCCAGCAGTTTGATTTGGAGACAGGGAGGGAAGATTAACTATGGCTACACCTTC.